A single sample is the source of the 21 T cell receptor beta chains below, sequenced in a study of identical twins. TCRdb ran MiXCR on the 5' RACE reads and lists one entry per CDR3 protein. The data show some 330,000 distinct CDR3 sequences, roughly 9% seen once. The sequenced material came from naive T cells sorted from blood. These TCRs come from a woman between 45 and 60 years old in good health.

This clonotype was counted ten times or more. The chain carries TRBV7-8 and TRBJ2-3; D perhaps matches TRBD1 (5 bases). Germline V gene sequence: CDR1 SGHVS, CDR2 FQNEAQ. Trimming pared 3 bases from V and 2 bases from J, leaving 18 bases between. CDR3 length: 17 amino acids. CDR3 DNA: TGTGCCAGCAGCTTGACTCCAGGGTTTGGGATCACAGATACGCAGTATTTT. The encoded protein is CASSLTPGFGITDTQYF.

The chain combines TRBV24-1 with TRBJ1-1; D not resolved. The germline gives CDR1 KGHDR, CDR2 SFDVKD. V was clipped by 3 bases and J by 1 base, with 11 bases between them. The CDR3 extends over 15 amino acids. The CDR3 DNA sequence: TGTGCCACCAGTGATAATTCCGTTACGAACACTGAAGCTTTCTTT. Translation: CATSDNSVTNTEAFF.

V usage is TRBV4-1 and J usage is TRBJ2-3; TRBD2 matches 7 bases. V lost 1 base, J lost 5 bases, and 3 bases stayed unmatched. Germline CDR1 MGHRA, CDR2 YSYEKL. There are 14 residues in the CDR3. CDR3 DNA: TGCGCCAGCAGCCAAGTGACTAGCCTAGATACGCAGTATTTT. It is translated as CASSQVTSLDTQYF.

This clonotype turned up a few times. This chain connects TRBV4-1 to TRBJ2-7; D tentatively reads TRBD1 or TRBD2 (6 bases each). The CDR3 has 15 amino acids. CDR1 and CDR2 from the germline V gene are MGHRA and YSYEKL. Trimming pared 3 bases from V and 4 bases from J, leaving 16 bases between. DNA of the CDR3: TGCGCCAGCAGCCATTTGTTCGGGGGCATATACGAGCAGTACTTC. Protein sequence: CASSHLFGGIYEQYF.

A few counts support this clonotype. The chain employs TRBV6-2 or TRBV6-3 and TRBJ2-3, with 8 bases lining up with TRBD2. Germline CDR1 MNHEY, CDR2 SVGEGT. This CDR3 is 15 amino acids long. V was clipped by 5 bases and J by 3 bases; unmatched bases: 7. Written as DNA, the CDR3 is TGTGCCAGCAGTCCCGAGCGGGAGTTAACAGATACGCAGTATTTT. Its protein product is CASSPERELTDTQYF.

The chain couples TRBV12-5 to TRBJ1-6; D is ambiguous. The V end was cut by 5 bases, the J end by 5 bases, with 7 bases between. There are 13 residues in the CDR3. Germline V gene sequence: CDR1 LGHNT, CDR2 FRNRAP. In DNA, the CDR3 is TGTGCTAGTGGTCGACGGAATAATTCACCCCTCCACTTT. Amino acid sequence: CASGRRNNSPLHF.

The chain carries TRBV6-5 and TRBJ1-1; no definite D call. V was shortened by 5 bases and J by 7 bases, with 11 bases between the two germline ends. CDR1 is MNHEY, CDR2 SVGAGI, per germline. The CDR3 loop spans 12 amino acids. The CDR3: CASSPGRLEAFF. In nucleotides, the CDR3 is TGTGCCAGCAGTCCAGGACGCCTTGAAGCTTTCTTT.

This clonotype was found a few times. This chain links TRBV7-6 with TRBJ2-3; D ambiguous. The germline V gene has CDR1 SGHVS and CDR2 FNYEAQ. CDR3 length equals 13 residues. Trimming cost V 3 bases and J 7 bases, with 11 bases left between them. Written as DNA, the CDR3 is TGTGCCAGCAGCTTGCCTACGGTGCATACGCAGTATTTT. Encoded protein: CASSLPTVHTQYF.

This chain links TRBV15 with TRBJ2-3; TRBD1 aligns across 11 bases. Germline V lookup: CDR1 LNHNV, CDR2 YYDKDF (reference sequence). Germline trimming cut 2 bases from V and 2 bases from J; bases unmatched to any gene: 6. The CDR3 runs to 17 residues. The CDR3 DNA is TGTGCCACCAGCAGAACCGGGACAGGGGGACTCACAGATACGCAGTATTTT. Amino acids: CATSRTGTGGLTDTQYF.

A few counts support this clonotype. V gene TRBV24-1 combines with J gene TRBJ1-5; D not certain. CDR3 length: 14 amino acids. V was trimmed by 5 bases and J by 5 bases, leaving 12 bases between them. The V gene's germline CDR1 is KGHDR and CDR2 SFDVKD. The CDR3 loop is CATSAGSPHQPQHF. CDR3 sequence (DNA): TGTGCCACCAGTGCTGGGTCACCACATCAGCCCCAGCATTTT.

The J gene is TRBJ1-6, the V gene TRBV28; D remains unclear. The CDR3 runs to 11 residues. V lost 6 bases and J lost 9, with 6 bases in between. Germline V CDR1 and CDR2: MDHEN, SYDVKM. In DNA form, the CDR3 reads TGTGCCAGCAGAAAATTTTCACCCCTCCACTTT. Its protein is CASRKFSPLHF.

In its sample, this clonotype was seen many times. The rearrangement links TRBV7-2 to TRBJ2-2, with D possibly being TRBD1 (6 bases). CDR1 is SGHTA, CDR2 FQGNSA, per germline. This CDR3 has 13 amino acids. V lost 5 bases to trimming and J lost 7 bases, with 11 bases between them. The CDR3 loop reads CASSLKQGGELFF. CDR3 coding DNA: TGTGCCAGCAGCCTAAAACAGGGCGGGGAGCTGTTTTTT.

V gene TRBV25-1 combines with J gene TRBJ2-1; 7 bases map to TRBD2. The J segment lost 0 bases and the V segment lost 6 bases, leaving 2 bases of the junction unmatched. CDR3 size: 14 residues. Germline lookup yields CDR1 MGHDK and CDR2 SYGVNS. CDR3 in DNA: TGTGCCAGCAGCGGGACTAACTCCTACAATGAGCAGTTCTTC. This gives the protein CASSGTNSYNEQFF.

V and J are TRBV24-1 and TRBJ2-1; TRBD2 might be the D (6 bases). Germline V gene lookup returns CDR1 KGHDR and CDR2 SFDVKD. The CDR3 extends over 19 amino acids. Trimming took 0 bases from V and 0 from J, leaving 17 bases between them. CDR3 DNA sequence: TGTGCCACCAGTGATTTGGGTAGCGGAGCTCCTAGCTCCTACAATGAGCAGTTCTTC. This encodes CATSDLGSGAPSSYNEQFF.

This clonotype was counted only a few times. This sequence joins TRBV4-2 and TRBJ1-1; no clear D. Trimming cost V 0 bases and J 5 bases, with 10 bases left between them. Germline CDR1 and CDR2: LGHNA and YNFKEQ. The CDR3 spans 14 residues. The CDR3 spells CASSQDHTATEAFF. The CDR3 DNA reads TGTGCCAGCAGCCAAGATCATACGGCGACTGAAGCTTTCTTT.

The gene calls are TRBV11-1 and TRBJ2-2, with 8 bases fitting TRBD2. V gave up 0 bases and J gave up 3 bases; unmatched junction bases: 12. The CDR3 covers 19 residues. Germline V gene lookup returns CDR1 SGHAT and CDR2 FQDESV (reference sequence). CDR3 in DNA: TGTGCCAGCAGCTTAGCTCGGGCGGGCGGGAGGATAGACACCGGGGAGCTGTTTTTT. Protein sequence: CASSLARAGGRIDTGELFF.

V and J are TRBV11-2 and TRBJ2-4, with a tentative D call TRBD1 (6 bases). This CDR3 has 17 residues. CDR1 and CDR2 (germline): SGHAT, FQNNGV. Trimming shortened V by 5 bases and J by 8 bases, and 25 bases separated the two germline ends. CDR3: CASSQRPGTLEGDIQYF. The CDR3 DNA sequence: TGTGCCAGCAGCCAAAGGCCCGGGACACTCGAGGGAGACATTCAGTACTTC.

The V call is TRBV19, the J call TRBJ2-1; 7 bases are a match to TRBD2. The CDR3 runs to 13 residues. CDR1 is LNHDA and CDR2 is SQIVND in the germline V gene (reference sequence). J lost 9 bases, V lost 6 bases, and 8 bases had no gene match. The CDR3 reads CASSLGGSSEQFF. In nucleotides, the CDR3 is TGTGCCAGTAGCTTAGGCGGGAGTAGTGAGCAGTTCTTC. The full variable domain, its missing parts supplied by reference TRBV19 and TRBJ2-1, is DGGITQSPKYLFRKEGQNVTLSCEQNLNHDAMYWYRQDPGQGLRLIYYSQIVNDFQKGDIAEGYSVSREKKESFPLTVTSAQKNPTAFYLCASSLGGSSEQFFGPGTRLTVL.

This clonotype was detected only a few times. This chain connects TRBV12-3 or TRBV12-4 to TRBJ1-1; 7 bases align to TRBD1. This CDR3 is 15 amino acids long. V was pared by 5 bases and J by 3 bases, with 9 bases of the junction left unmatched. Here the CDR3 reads CASSPDRALYTEAFF. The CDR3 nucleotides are TGTGCCAGCAGTCCCGACAGGGCGTTGTACACTGAAGCTTTCTTT.

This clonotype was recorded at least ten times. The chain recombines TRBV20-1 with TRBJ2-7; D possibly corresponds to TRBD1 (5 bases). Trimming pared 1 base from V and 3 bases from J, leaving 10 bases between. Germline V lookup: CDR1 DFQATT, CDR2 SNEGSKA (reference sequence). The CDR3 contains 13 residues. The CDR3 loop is CSARVPGNYEQYF. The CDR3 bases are TGCAGTGCTAGAGTTCCAGGGAACTACGAGCAGTACTTC.

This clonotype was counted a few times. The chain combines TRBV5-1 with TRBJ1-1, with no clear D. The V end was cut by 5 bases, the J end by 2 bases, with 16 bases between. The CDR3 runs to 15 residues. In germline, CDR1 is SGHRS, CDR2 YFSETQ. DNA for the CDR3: TGCGCCAGCAGTATCTTTGGCCGGGATAACACTGAAGCTTTCTTT. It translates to CASSIFGRDNTEAFF.